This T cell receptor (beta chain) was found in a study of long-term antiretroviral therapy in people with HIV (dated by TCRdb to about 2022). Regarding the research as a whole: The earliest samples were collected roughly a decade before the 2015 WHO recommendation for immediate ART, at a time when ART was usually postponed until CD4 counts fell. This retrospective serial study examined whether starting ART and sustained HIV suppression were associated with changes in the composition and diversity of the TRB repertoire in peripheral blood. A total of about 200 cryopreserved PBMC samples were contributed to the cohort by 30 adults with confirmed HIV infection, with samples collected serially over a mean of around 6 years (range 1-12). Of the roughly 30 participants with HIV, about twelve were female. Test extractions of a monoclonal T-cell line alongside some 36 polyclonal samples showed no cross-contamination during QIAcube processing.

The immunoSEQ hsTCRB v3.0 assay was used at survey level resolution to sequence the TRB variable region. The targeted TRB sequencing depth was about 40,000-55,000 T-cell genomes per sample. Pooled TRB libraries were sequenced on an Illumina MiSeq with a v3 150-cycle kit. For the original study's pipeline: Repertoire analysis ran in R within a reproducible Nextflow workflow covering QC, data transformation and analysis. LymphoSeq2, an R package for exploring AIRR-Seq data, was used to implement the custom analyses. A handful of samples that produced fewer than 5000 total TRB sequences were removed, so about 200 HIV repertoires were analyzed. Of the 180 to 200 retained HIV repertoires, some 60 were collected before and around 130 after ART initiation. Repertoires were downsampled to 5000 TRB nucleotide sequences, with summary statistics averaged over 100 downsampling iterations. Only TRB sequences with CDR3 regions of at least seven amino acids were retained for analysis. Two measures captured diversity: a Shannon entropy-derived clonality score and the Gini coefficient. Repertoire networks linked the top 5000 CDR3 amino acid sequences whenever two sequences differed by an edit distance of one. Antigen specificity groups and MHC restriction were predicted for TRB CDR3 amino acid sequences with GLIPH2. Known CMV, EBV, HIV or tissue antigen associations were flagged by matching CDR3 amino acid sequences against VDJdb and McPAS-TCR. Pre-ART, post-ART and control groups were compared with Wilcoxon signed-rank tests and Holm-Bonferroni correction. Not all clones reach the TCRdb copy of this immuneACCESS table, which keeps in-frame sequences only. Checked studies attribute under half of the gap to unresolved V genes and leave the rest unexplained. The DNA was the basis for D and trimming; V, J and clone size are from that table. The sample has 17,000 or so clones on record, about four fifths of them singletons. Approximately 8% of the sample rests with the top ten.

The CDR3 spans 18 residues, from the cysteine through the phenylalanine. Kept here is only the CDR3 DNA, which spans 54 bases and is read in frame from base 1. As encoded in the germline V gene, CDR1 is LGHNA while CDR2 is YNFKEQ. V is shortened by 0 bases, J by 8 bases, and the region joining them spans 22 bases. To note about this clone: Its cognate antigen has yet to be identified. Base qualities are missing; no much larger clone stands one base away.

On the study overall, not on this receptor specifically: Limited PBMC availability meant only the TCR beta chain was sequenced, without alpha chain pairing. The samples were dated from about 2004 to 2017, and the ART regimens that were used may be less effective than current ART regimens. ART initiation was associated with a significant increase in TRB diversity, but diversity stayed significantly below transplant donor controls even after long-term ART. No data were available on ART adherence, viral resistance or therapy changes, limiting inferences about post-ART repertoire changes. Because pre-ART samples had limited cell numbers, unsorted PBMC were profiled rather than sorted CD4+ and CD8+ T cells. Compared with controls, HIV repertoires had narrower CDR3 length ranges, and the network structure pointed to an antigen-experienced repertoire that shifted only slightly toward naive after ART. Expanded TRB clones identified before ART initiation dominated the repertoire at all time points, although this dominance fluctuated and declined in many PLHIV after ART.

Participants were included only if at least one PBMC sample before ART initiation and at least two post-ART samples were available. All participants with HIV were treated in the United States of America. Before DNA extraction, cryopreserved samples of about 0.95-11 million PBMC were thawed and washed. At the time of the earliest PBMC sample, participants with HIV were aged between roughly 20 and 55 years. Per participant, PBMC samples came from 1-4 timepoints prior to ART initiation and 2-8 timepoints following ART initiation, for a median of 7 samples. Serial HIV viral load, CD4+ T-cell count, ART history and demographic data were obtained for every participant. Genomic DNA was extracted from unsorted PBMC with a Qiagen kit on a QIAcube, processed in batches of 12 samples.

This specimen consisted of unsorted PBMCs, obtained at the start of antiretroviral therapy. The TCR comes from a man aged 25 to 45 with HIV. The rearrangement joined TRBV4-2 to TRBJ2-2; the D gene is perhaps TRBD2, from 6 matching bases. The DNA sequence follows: TGTGCCAGCAGCCAAGAAAGGAGGGCCGGGACCTCTTCGGGGGAGCTGTTTTTT. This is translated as CASSQERRAGTSSGELFF.